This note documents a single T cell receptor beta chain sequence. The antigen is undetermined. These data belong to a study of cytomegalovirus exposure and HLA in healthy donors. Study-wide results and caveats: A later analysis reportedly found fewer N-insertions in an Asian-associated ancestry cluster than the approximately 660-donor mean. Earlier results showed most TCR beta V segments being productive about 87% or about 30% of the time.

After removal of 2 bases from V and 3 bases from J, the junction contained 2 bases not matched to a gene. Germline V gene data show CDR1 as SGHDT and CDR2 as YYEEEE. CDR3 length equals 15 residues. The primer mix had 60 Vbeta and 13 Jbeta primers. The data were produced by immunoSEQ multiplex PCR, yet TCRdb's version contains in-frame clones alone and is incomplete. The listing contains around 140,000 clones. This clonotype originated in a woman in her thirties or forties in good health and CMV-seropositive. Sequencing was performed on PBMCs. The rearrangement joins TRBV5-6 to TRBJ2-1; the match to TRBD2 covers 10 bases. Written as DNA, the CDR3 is TGTGCCAGCAGCTTTGGGACTAGCGACTACAATGAGCAGTTCTTC. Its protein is CASSFGTSDYNEQFF.